The next 11 T cell receptor beta chains were all read from a single sample in a study of T cells after yellow fever vaccination. TCRdb reprocessed the 5' RACE reads via MiXCR and lists one record per CDR3 protein. The profile shows 110,000 or so distinct CDR3 sequences, about 7.2% of them singletons. The sample consisted of CD4+ T cells sorted from PBMCs, taken roughly 47 days after the first yellow fever vaccination. These receptors came from a man younger than 35 who received the YFV17D yellow fever vaccine.

This clonotype appeared many times. This chain connects TRBV7-2 to TRBJ2-4; possibly TRBD1 or TRBD2 for D (5 bases each). Trimming shortened V by 2 bases and J by 8 bases, and 10 bases separated the two germline ends. The CDR3 has 13 amino acids. Germline values: CDR1 SGHTA, CDR2 FQGNSA. The CDR3 sequence is CASSLRDGDIQYF. CDR3 sequence (DNA): TGTGCCAGCAGCTTAAGGGACGGGGACATTCAGTACTTC. Supplemented by reference TRBV7-2 and TRBJ2-4, the full variable domain reads GAGVSQSPSNKVTEKGKDVELRCDPISGHTALYWYRQSLGQGLEFLIYFQGNSAPDKSGLPSDRFSAERTGGSVSTLTIQRTQQEDSAVYLCASSLRDGDIQYFGAGTRLSVL.

This clonotype appeared many times. This rearrangement joins TRBV5-5 to TRBJ1-5; D ambiguous. The CDR3 consists of 13 residues. V lost 3 bases to trimming and J lost 14 bases, with 18 bases between them. Germline V gene data show CDR1 as SGHKS and CDR2 as YYEKEE (reference sequence). DNA for the CDR3: TGTGCCAGCAGCTCTTCCCTGACTTATGCGAAGCATTTT. Translated: CASSSSLTYAKHF.

This clonotype was counted ten times or more. This rearrangement joins TRBV4-3 to TRBJ2-3; tentatively, D is TRBD1 or TRBD2 (5 bases each). The germline gives CDR1 LGHNA, CDR2 YSLEER. The ends were cut back, 3 bases at V and 4 bases at J, with 8 bases in the middle. The CDR3 is 13 residues long. CDR3 in DNA: TGCGCCAGCAGCCAGGGACCCTCAGATACGCAGTATTTT. It yields the protein CASSQGPSDTQYF.

This clonotype occurred many times. V is TRBV11-2 and J is TRBJ2-3; 9 nucleotides line up with TRBD2. Unmatched junction bases numbered 10, after V lost 5 bases and J lost 4 bases. Germline V gene data show CDR1 as SGHAT and CDR2 as FQNNGV. There are 16 residues in the CDR3. CDR3 in DNA: TGTGCCAGCAGCCCACGGTCCGCGGGGGGGCCAGATACGCAGTATTTT. Protein product: CASSPRSAGGPDTQYF.

In this sample, this clonotype turned up a few times. V is TRBV12-3 or TRBV12-4 and J is TRBJ1-2, with D hard to call. V lost 2 bases and J lost 5, with 9 bases in between. The CDR3 is made up of 13 amino acids. As DNA, the CDR3 is TGTGCCAGCAGTTTACGGATGACTTATGGCTACACCTTC. Amino acids: CASSLRMTYGYTF.

The table lists this clonotype with many counts. The genes are TRBV27 and TRBJ2-7, with TRBD1 matching 7 bases. V shed 1 base, J shed 1 base, and the junction held 10 bases outside the gene matches. Looked up from germline, CDR1 is MNHEY and CDR2 is SMNVEV (reference sequence). This CDR3 is 17 amino acids long. CDR3 sequence reads: CASSLWGSGTVSYEQYF. The CDR3 bases are TGTGCCAGCAGTTTATGGGGGTCCGGGACAGTTTCCTACGAGCAGTACTTC.

This clonotype occurred a few times. A much bigger clone sits one base away, suggesting this may be a read error. This chain uses TRBV4-2 with TRBJ2-3; D is unresolved. The CDR3 spans 13 residues. Trimming left V 4 bases short and J 6 bases short, with 11 bases between. Germline CDR1 LGHNA, CDR2 YNFKEQ. The chain's CDR3 is CASSPLPVDTQYF. In nucleotides, the CDR3 is TGTGCCAGCAGCCCCCTGCCCGTCGATACGCAGTATTTT.

This clonotype was seen repeatedly, ten times or more. This rearrangement joins TRBV12-3 or TRBV12-4 to TRBJ1-5; weak D call: TRBD1 (6 bases). The CDR3 extends over 14 amino acids. Trimming removed 7 bases from V and 3 bases from J, with 13 bases in between. The CDR3 sequence is CASTPGQNNQPQHF. The CDR3 coding sequence is TGTGCCAGCACCCCGGGACAAAACAATCAGCCCCAGCATTTT.

Ten or more counts support this clonotype. This sequence joins TRBV7-9 and TRBJ2-3, with a possible D match to TRBD1 (6 bases). V was shortened by 6 bases and J by 2 bases, with 9 bases between the two germline ends. CDR1 and CDR2 (germline): SEHNR, FQNEAQ (reference sequence). The CDR3 runs 13 residues. CDR3 nucleotides: TGTGCCAGCAGACAGGGCCCCACAGATACGCAGTATTTT. Translating it yields CASRQGPTDTQYF.

The sample holds many counts of this clonotype. Written as DNA, the CDR3 is TGTGCCAGCAGCTCCCCTACCATCCGGGACAGGGGGTCAAGGGAGCAGTACTTC. Translated: CASSSPTIRDRGSREQYF. The V and J genes are TRBV5-6 and TRBJ2-7, with 11 bases aligning to TRBD1. The CDR3 consists of 18 residues. Germline CDR1 SGHDT, CDR2 YYEEEE. V was clipped by 3 bases and J by 7 bases; unmatched bases: 18. Supplemented by reference TRBV5-6 and TRBJ2-7, the full variable domain reads DAGVTQSPTHLIKTRGQQVTLRCSPKSGHDTVSWYQQALGQGPQFIFQYYEEEERQRGNFPDRFSGHQFPNYSSELNVNALLLGDSALYLCASSSPTIRDRGSREQYFGPGTRLTVT.

The table lists this clonotype with many counts. The gene calls are TRBV27 and TRBJ1-1; D might be TRBD1 (5 bases). Germline V CDR1 and CDR2: MNHEY, SMNVEV (reference sequence). The germline V and J ends were trimmed by 6 bases and 3 bases, with 11 bases remaining between them. The CDR3 sequence is 13 residues long. Here the CDR3 DNA reads TGTGCCAGCAGGGGATCAGGGTACACTGAAGCTTTCTTT. Residues: CASRGSGYTEAFF.